The 25 T cell receptor beta chains presented below share a single source sample, sequenced in a study of blood T cell repertoires in COVID-19. This table comes from immunoSEQ multiplex PCR, and its TCRdb copy is limited to in-frame clones, with some not included. This table has 200,000 to 300,000 clones, approximately 86% appearing once. Sequencing input: peripheral blood. All receptors derive from a woman aged 70-85 years with active or convalescent COVID-19.

This rearrangement joins TRBV27 to TRBJ1-1; a weak D match, TRBD1 (6 bases). The germline V gene has CDR1 MNHEY and CDR2 SMNVEV (reference sequence). There are 17 residues in the CDR3. V was cut by 5 bases and J by 1 base, with 20 bases left in between. The CDR3 sequence: CASSPSGGGQRNTEAFF. CDR3 coding DNA: TGTGCCAGCAGTCCCTCGGGAGGGGGGCAAAGGAACACTGAAGCTTTCTTT.

The chain combines TRBV19 with TRBJ2-1; TRBD2 matches 13 bases. Trimming took 7 bases from V and 6 from J; bases not matched to a gene: 6. Germline assignment: CDR1 LNHDA and CDR2 SQIVND (reference sequence). This CDR3 region has 15 residues. Here the CDR3 DNA reads TGTGCCAGTACCTGGACTAGCGGGGGTGTCAATGAGCAGTTCTTC. As protein: CASTWTSGGVNEQFF.

The gene calls are TRBV6-2 or TRBV6-3 and TRBJ2-1; D is unresolved. Germline lookup yields CDR1 MNHEY and CDR2 SVGEGT. This CDR3 contains 12 residues. Trimming took 6 bases from V and 9 from J, leaving 12 bases between them. CDR3 in amino acids: CASSRLVPEQFF. CDR3 nucleotides: TGTGCCAGCAGCCGTCTAGTCCCTGAGCAGTTCTTC.

The gene calls are TRBV20-1 and TRBJ2-1; D remains unclear. Trimming removed 6 bases from V and 9 bases from J, with 12 bases in between. There are 11 residues in the CDR3. Per the germline V gene, CDR1 is DFQATT and CDR2 is SNEGSKA (reference sequence). In nucleotides, the CDR3 is TGCAGTGCCCCTGCGGCGTTTGAGCAGTTCTTC. This codes for CSAPAAFEQFF.

This sequence joins TRBV18 and TRBJ2-7; 7 bases agree with TRBD1. Germline V gene sequence: CDR1 KGHSH, CDR2 LQKENI. The CDR3 has 14 residues. V shed 2 bases, J shed 4 bases, and the junction held 5 bases outside the gene matches. CDR3 bases: TGTGCCAGCTCACCAGACAGGGCATGGTACGAGCAGTACTTC. Translating it yields CASSPDRAWYEQYF.

This chain's CDR3 is CASSRVLNTEAFF. CDR3 DNA: TGCGCCAGCAGCCGCGTCTTGAACACTGAAGCTTTCTTT. The chain couples TRBV5-1 to TRBJ1-1; D not resolved. CDR3 size: 13 residues. V was clipped by 4 bases and J by 0 bases, with 7 bases between them. Germline CDR1 reads SGHRS; CDR2 reads YFSETQ.

This clone was observed a single time. The J gene is TRBJ1-3, the V gene TRBV11-3, with D perhaps TRBD1 (5 bases). From germline, CDR1 is SGHNT and CDR2 YENEEA. CDR3 length equals 15 residues. V was pared by 3 bases and J by 0 bases, with 9 bases between. CDR3 coding DNA: TGTGCCAGCAGCTTGGGGCGGTCCTCTGGAAACACCATATATTTT. Translated: CASSLGRSSGNTIYF.

The V and J genes are TRBV9 and TRBJ1-3; D is possibly TRBD1 (6 bases). V lost 5 bases and J 4 bases, leaving 16 bases between the germline ends. The CDR3 covers 15 residues. The V gene's germline CDR1 is SGDLS and CDR2 YYNGEE. CDR3 in amino acids: CASSDSGTRGNTIYF. The CDR3 DNA is TGTGCCAGCAGTGACTCCGGGACAAGGGGAAACACCATATATTTT.

This chain's CDR3 is CASTRGAGRSGYTF. DNA for the CDR3: TGTGCCAGCACCCGGGGGGCAGGGAGAAGTGGCTACACCTTC. V gene TRBV27 combines with J gene TRBJ1-2, with D tentatively TRBD1 (6 bases). Germline lookup yields CDR1 MNHEY and CDR2 SMNVEV (reference sequence). The CDR3 has 14 residues. The germline V and J ends were trimmed by 7 bases and 7 bases, with 19 bases remaining between them.

DNA of the CDR3: TGTGCCAGCAGTGGACAGGGCTCCTATAATTCACCCCTCCACTTT. Translation: CASSGQGSYNSPLHF. This chain joins TRBV2 and TRBJ1-6, with 7 bases lining up with TRBD1. V trimming: 4 bases; J trimming: 0 bases; junction bases outside the gene matches: 0. CDR1 and CDR2 (germline): SNHLY, FYNNEI. The CDR3 is 15 residues long.

The count of this clone is one. J is TRBJ2-7 and V is TRBV11-2, with D possibly TRBD1 on 6 matching bases. CDR1 is SGHAT, CDR2 FQNNGV, per germline. The CDR3 is 13 amino acids. Deletions cut 6 bases from V and 3 bases from J, with 12 bases between. The CDR3: CASRTVTGYEQYF. CDR3 DNA: TGTGCCAGCAGAACAGTGACAGGCTACGAGCAGTACTTC.

A single count supports this clone. The V and J genes are TRBV13 and TRBJ2-1; D not resolved. The CDR3 consists of 13 residues. Between the trimmed V and J ends, which lost 5 bases and 8 bases, there was a span of 13 bases. Germline assignment: CDR1 PRHDT and CDR2 FYEKMQ (reference sequence). The chain's CDR3 is CASSQTQLDEQFF. The CDR3 nucleotides read TGTGCCAGCAGCCAGACTCAGCTTGATGAGCAGTTCTTC.

The chain is built from TRBV4-1 and TRBJ1-5, with TRBD1 matching 7 bases. The V gene end was trimmed by 4 bases and the J gene end by 7 bases; junction bases not matched to a gene: 13. This CDR3 comprises 16 residues. Germline V lookup: CDR1 MGHRA, CDR2 YSYEKL. The CDR3 DNA reads as TGCGCCAGCAGCCCGATTGCGAGGACAGGCATGCAGCCCCAGCATTTT. Residues: CASSPIARTGMQPQHF.

CDR3 DNA: TGTGCCAGCAGTGCCGGGACAGGGGGAGTCGGCTACACCTTC. It yields the protein CASSAGTGGVGYTF. The J gene is TRBJ1-2, the V gene TRBV6-2 or TRBV6-3, with 11 bases lining up with TRBD1. Losses at the gene ends were 5 bases for V and 8 bases for J; bases not matched to a gene: 7. CDR1 and CDR2 (germline): MNHEY, SVGEGT. CDR3 length equals 14 residues.

The CDR3, as DNA: TGTGCCAGCAGTCCCCAGCGGGGGGGGGCGGGCACAGATACGCAGTATTTT. This encodes CASSPQRGGAGTDTQYF. The rearrangement joins TRBV2 to TRBJ2-3, with 10 bases identical to TRBD2. Germline lookup yields CDR1 SNHLY and CDR2 FYNNEI. This CDR3 contains 17 residues. With V trimmed by 5 bases and J by 1 base, 9 bases remained unmatched.

The chain recombines TRBV9 with TRBJ1-1; D remains ambiguous. The germline V gene has CDR1 SGDLS and CDR2 YYNGEE. The CDR3 is made up of 13 amino acids. Trimming took 2 bases from V and 1 from J, leaving 6 bases between them. In DNA, the CDR3 is TGTGCCAGCAGCGTTTTCTCGAACACTGAAGCTTTCTTT. It is translated as CASSVFSNTEAFF. The variable domain in full, completed from reference TRBV9 and TRBJ1-1, reads DSGVTQTPKHLITATGQRVTLRCSPRSGDLSVYWYQQSLDQGLQFLIQYYNGEERAKGNILERFSAQQFPDLHSELNLSSLELGDSALYFCASSVFSNTEAFFGQGTRLTVV.

V usage is TRBV7-6 and J usage is TRBJ1-1; unclear D gene. CDR1 is SGHVS and CDR2 is FNYEAQ in the germline V gene. Trimming stripped 1 base from V and 3 bases from J, with 12 bases between. The CDR3 consists of 15 residues. CDR3 region: CASSLGSNTDTEAFF. The CDR3 DNA reads as TGTGCCAGCAGCTTAGGATCGAACACAGACACTGAAGCTTTCTTT. The full variable domain, with the rest looked up from reference TRBV7-6 and TRBJ1-1, is GAGVSQSPRYKVTKRGQDVALRCDPISGHVSLYWYRQALGQGPEFLTYFNYEAQQDKSGLPNDRFSAERPEGSISTLTIQRTEQRDSAMYRCASSLGSNTDTEAFFGQGTRLTVV.

The chain employs TRBV10-2 and TRBJ1-5, with TRBD1 matching over 11 bases. The length of the CDR3 is 16 residues. Trimming at V came to 5 bases and at J to 6 bases, leaving 9 bases not matched to a gene. Germline V gene data show CDR1 as WSHSY and CDR2 as SAAADI. The CDR3 DNA reads as TGCGCCAGCAGTCCCCCGGTGGGACAGGGGGTTCAGCCCCAGCATTTT. Protein: CASSPPVGQGVQPQHF.

The chain recombines TRBV9 with TRBJ2-4; the D is unclear. Trimming pared 0 bases from V and 9 bases from J, leaving 13 bases between. The CDR3 loop spans 14 amino acids. CDR1 and CDR2 (germline): SGDLS, YYNGEE. The CDR3 bases are TGTGCCAGCAGCGTAGGGCAGACAAAGAGCATTCAGTACTTC. This sequence encodes CASSVGQTKSIQYF.

The V call is TRBV19, the J call TRBJ2-3; 8 nucleotides align to TRBD2. CDR3 length: 16 amino acids. V shed 1 base, J shed 2 bases, and the junction held 5 bases outside the gene matches. From germline, CDR1 is LNHDA and CDR2 SQIVND (reference sequence). The CDR3 DNA is TGTGCCAGTAGTATAGTGCGGGGGGCCCTCACAGATACGCAGTATTTT. It specifies CASSIVRGALTDTQYF.

This clone appeared a few times. The rearrangement joins TRBV3-1 (or the pseudogene TRBV3-2) to TRBJ2-7, with 11 bases fitting TRBD2. The V gene's germline CDR1 is LGHDT and CDR2 YNNKEL (reference sequence). V dropped 5 bases and J dropped 6; count of bases not matched to a gene: 3. The CDR3 is made up of 13 amino acids. CDR3 nucleotides: TGTGCCAGCAGCACTAGCGGGGGTACCGAGCAGTACTTC. Translating it yields CASSTSGGTEQYF.

The rearrangement joins TRBV3-1 (or the pseudogene TRBV3-2) to TRBJ1-3; D unclear. The CDR3 runs 15 residues. The germline gives CDR1 LGHDT, CDR2 YNNKEL (reference sequence). The ends were cut back, 1 base at V and 1 base at J, with 8 bases in the middle. CDR3 bases: TGTGCCAGCAGCCAAGTGTCGGGGTCTGGAAACACCATATATTTT. Translating gives CASSQVSGSGNTIYF.

The genes are TRBV9 and TRBJ1-3; TRBD1 agrees at 7 bases. Losses at the gene ends were 0 bases for V and 9 bases for J; bases not matched to a gene: 15. Germline CDR1 SGDLS, CDR2 YYNGEE. The CDR3 sequence is 17 residues long. The CDR3, as DNA: TGTGCCAGCAGCGTAGCTGCCCCACAGGGGCCTGGAGGCACCATATATTTT. Amino acids: CASSVAAPQGPGGTIYF.

The rearrangement links TRBV3-1 (or the pseudogene TRBV3-2) to TRBJ1-6, with a weak D call TRBD1 (6 bases). V was clipped by 2 bases and J by 9 bases, with 11 bases between them. Looked up from germline, CDR1 is LGHDT and CDR2 is YNNKEL (reference sequence). CDR3 length equals 14 residues. The CDR3 DNA reads TGTGCCAGCAGCCAAAATCAGGGGACTTCACCCCTCCACTTT. Translating it yields CASSQNQGTSPLHF.

This chain links TRBV7-2 with TRBJ2-5; 9 bases align to TRBD1. This CDR3 has 15 residues. V gave up 6 bases and J gave up 6 bases; unmatched junction bases: 11. Germline lookup yields CDR1 SGHTA and CDR2 FQGNSA. CDR3 sequence reads: CASRSGTGLVKTQYF. The CDR3 DNA is TGTGCCAGCAGATCCGGGACAGGGCTAGTGAAGACCCAGTACTTC.